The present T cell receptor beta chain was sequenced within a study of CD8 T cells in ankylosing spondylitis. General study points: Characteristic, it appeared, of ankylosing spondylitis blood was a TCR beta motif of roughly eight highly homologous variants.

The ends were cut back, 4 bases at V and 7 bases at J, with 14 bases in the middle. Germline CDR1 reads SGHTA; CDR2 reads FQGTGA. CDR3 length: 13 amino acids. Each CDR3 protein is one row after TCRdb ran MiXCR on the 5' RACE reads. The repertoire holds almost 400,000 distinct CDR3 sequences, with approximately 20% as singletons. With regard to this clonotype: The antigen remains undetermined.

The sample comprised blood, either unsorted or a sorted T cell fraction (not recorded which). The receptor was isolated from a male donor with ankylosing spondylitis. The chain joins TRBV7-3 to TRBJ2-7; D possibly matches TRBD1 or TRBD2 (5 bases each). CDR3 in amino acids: CASSSGPGGEQYF. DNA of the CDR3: TGTGCCAGCAGCTCGGGACCGGGCGGGGAGCAGTACTTC. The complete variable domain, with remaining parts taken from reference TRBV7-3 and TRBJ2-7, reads GAGVSQTPSNKVTEKGKYVELRCDPISGHTALYWYRQSLGQGPEFLIYFQGTGAADDSGLPNDRFFAVRPEGSVSTLKIQRTERGDSAVYLCASSSGPGGEQYFGPGTRLTVT.